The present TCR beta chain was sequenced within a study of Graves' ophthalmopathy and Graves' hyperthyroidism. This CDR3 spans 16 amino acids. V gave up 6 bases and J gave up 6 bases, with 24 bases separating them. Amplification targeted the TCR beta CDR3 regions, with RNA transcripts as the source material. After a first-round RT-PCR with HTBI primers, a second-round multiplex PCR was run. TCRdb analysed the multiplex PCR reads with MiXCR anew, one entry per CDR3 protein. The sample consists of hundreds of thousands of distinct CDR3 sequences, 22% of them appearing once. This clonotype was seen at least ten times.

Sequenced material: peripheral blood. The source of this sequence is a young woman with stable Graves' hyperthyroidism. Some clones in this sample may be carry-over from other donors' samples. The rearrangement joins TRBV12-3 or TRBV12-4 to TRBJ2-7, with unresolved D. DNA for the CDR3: TGTGCCAGCAGGTTTCGCAACAAATTTGGGATCCTCGAGCAGTACTTC. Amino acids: CASRFRNKFGILEQYF.